Sequencing of this TCR beta chain was carried out in a study of blood T cell repertoires in COVID-19. Study in general: COVID-19 samples from acute and convalescent phases originated in the United States, Italy and Spain. Nucleic acid was either cDNA or gDNA, and it came from T cells, B-cell-depleted T cells, or PBMCs.

Those enrolled in Seattle joined during active infection and were followed longitudinally afterward. In the original analysis: Estimation of nucleated cell counts relied on the amplification of reference gene primers. Profiling relied on immunoSEQ multiplex PCR, and the TCRdb table lists in-frame clones only, not all of them. The V and J calls and clone size are taken from that table; D and trimming were inferred from the DNA. The table has over 150,000 clones, approximately 90% seen once. Germline lookup yields CDR1 SGHTA and CDR2 FQGNSA. The CDR3 sequence is 14 residues long. The V and J ends lost 5 bases and 2 bases respectively, with 12 bases between them.

The sample comprised peripheral blood. The origin of this receptor is a man between 18 and 29 years old with COVID-19, enrolled during active disease. This rearrangement joins TRBV7-2 to TRBJ1-2; the D gene is possibly TRBD1 (5 bases). CDR3 in DNA: TGTGCCAGCAGCGGGAGGTCAGGGAACTATGGCTACACCTTC. Residues: CASSGRSGNYGYTF.